The present entry profiles one T cell receptor (beta chain) with its context. This clonotype appeared many times. The antigen this receptor binds is unknown. Qualities for individual bases were not recorded, and no much larger clone is one base off. This specimen comes from a study of naive and memory T cell subsets (dated by TCRdb to about 2017). With respect to the entire study: The figure summarizing the skin biopsy and whole blood samples listed about ten blood donors, 7 tuberculin skin test biopsies and 3 saline control biopsies. PCR2 was typically a SYBR Green qPCR stopped at a set threshold; low-input samples could instead use end-point PCR (approximately 6 cycles). Skin biopsies were taken from tuberculin skin test sites or from saline-injected control sites and were processed for RNA extraction as described before. Here is what the overall study found, with its caveats: Skin biopsy collection and RNA processing details were not given in the paper but referenced to earlier studies. The RNA-based method was acknowledged as potentially sensitive to TCR transcript changes with T cell activation and differentiation. TCR sequences were reportedly recovered from both skin biopsy types, with far more TCRs at tuberculin skin test sites. The larger number of TCRs at tuberculin skin test sites was interpreted as T cell infiltration of a delayed type IV hypersensitivity reaction.

V and J lose 5 bases and 6 bases, and a span of 7 bases separates them. The germline V gene provides CDR1 SGHVS and CDR2 FNYEAQ. The CDR3 sequence holds 12 residues, the cysteine and phenylalanine included. Only the CDR3 part of the read is kept: 36 bases, read in frame from the first base. The sample's treatment or condition label is to be understood as: skin biopsy from PPD injection site in Mantoux-positive individual. The study described a robust, sensitive protocol for amplifying, sequencing and analyzing TCRs, using 3' ligation of a UMI-containing oligonucleotide to TCR cDNA. Tuberculin skin test biopsies came from sites injected with PPD in individuals with a positive Mantoux test. Before reverse transcription, total RNA that had not been cell sorted was treated with RQ1 DNase, with a target input of roughly 1 to 1,100 ng. Skin biopsy and whole blood libraries were made to test pipeline robustness in samples where T cells form a minority population.

The library came from UMI-ligation and nested PCR. The ligated cDNA was amplified in four rounds of PCR with nested alpha and beta constant region primers together with the SP2 primer. For the blood and skin samples, TCR RNA was reverse transcribed with SuperScript IV using primers for the alpha and beta constant regions. An oligonucleotide carrying the Illumina SP2 primer and a UMI was ligated to the cDNA 3' end using T4 RNA ligase 1. To prevent hairpin formation, the 12-nucleotide UMI was made up of two random hexamers with an eight-base spacer between them. From the second PCR onward, the TCR alpha and beta chain libraries were handled separately, and dual indexing was used for multiplexing. After pooling, the indexed libraries were analyzed by capillary electrophoresis and sequenced on either an Illumina MiSeq or NextSeq. To boost base diversity and improve cluster recognition, PhiX DNA at 5-7% was spiked into the libraries. The source study handled its data this way. UMIs were extracted from read 2 by Demultiplexor and combined with the TCR sequence from read 1, and reads were split according to sample indices. V and J genes and V-J junctions were identified by Decombinator, which gave every TCR a five-part identifier that included V and J deletions. UMIs were used by Collapsinator to correct sequencing errors and PCR amplification heterogeneity, so that a UMI-based abundance was obtained for each TCR. CDR3Translator converted identifiers to nucleotide sequence, translated to amino acids, and extracted CDR3 regions using terminal motifs. Error-corrected counts of alpha and beta TCRs from blood and skin were compared after being normalized to the amount of input RNA. TCRdb handled the public reads itself, with Q25 trimming in fastp and clone calling in MiXCR, and kept productive beta chains. Records with the same CDR3 protein are collapsed into one entry carrying the most frequent genes and DNA. TCRdb's processing, not the authors', yielded these V and J calls. The sample records around 13,000 distinct CDR3 sequences, around 5.2% of which are singletons. The ten largest clonotypes hold 7.5% to 9.5% of the sample.

The receptor's source is an adult in good health. The specimen comprised skin, sampled from a tuberculin skin test site. This receptor chain uses TRBV7-6 and TRBJ2-2; the D gene identity is not certain. CDR3 protein: CASSPDAGELFF. The DNA is TGTGCCAGCAGCCCAGACGCCGGGGAGCTGTTTTTT.